These 23 T cell receptor beta chains share one sample of origin, sequenced in a study of shared clonotypes between healthy human individuals. The naive CD8 fraction comprised CD45RO-negative cells positively selected for CCR7 and excluded terminally differentiated effector memory CD45RA+ cells. TCRdb's copy holds only in-frame clones and misses some; the assay was immunoSEQ multiplex PCR. The sample holds about 590,000 clones, roughly 95% seen once. Sequenced input: naive CD8+ T cells sorted from blood. The receptors here all came from a woman between 25 and 40 years old in good health.

The chain uses TRBV6-5 and TRBJ2-5, with D maybe TRBD1 (5 bases). The germline gives CDR1 MNHEY, CDR2 SVGAGI. The length of the CDR3 is 16 residues. The V end lost 0 bases, the J end lost 1 base, and 12 bases lay between the germline ends. The CDR3 loop reads CASSYSITQAQETQYF. In DNA, the CDR3 is TGTGCCAGCAGTTACTCGATAACACAGGCCCAAGAGACCCAGTACTTC.

The genes are TRBV14 and TRBJ1-3, with 7 bases lining up with TRBD1. V trimming: 3 bases; J trimming: 0 bases; junction bases outside the gene matches: 5. Germline CDR1 and CDR2: SGHDN and FVKESK. The CDR3 is 16 residues long. This CDR3 is CASSQMDRFSGNTIYF. The CDR3 nucleotides are TGTGCCAGCAGCCAGATGGACAGGTTCTCTGGAAACACCATATATTTT.

This chain connects TRBV6-5 to TRBJ1-2, with D possibly being TRBD1 (5 bases). The germline V and J ends were trimmed by 5 bases and 8 bases, with 18 bases remaining between them. Germline CDR1 and CDR2: MNHEY and SVGAGI. There are 14 residues in the CDR3. DNA of the CDR3: TGTGCCAGCAGTCCACTCCGCGGGGCTTGGGGCTACACCTTC. Amino acids: CASSPLRGAWGYTF.

This CDR3 is CASNKEGDWNTEAFF. Here the CDR3 DNA reads TGCGCCAGCAATAAGGAAGGGGACTGGAACACTGAAGCTTTCTTT. The genes are TRBV4-1 and TRBJ1-1; maybe TRBD1 (5 bases). CDR3 length equals 15 residues. The germline V and J ends were trimmed by 7 bases and 1 base, with 16 bases remaining between them. CDR1 is MGHRA, CDR2 YSYEKL, per germline.

The chain has TRBV19 and TRBJ2-5; weak D call: TRBD2 (6 bases). This CDR3 is 15 amino acids long. V lost 3 bases to trimming and J lost 5 bases, with 16 bases between them. Germline CDR1 reads LNHDA; CDR2 reads SQIVND (reference sequence). DNA of the CDR3: TGTGCCAGTAGTATCCGGACTACCCGGGACGAGACCCAGTACTTC. Its translation is CASSIRTTRDETQYF.

The sample holds one count of this clone. The J gene is TRBJ2-4, the V gene TRBV14, with a weak D call TRBD1 (6 bases). V shed 0 bases and J shed 8 bases, with 14 bases lying between them. Germline-derived CDR1 and CDR2 are SGHDN and FVKESK. The CDR3 contains 15 residues. The CDR3 region is CASSQDEGVVDIQYF. DNA for the CDR3: TGTGCCAGCAGCCAAGATGAGGGGGTCGTGGACATTCAGTACTTC.

Points on this clone: The sample holds other DNA sequences that translate to the same CDR3. The chain employs TRBV5-1 and TRBJ2-7; no clear D. The CDR3 length is 12 residues. Germline assignment: CDR1 SGHRS and CDR2 YFSETQ. Between the trimmed V and J ends, which lost 0 bases and 5 bases, there was a span of 6 bases. Here the CDR3 reads CASSLGGDEQYF. The CDR3 DNA follows: TGCGCCAGCAGCTTGGGAGGTGACGAGCAGTACTTC.

This chain joins TRBV27 and TRBJ2-7; TRBD1 agrees at 9 bases. The J segment lost 4 bases and the V segment lost 1 base, leaving 2 bases of the junction unmatched. Germline CDR1 reads MNHEY; CDR2 reads SMNVEV (reference sequence). The CDR3 consists of 14 residues. CDR3: CASSLYRGQYEQYF. The DNA for the CDR3 is TGTGCCAGCAGTTTATACAGGGGGCAGTACGAGCAGTACTTC.

V gene TRBV5-1 combines with J gene TRBJ2-7; D is ambiguous. Trimming removed 7 bases at V and 6 bases at J, with 8 bases between. The germline V gene encodes CDR1 SGHRS and CDR2 YFSETQ. The CDR3 length is 10 residues. CDR3 in amino acids: CASWTPEQYF. The CDR3 region has the DNA TGCGCCAGCTGGACCCCCGAGCAGTACTTC. The variable domain in full, with the rest retrieved from reference TRBV5-1 and TRBJ2-7, is KAGVTQTPRYLIKTRGQQVTLSCSPISGHRSVSWYQQTPGQGLQFLFEYFSETQRNKGNFPGRFSGRQFSNSRSEMNVSTLELGDSALYLCASWTPEQYFGPGTRLTVT.

This chain joins TRBV7-9 and TRBJ1-4; D unresolved. The ends were cut back, 5 bases at V and 2 bases at J, with 6 bases in the middle. The CDR3 runs 13 residues. Germline V gene data show CDR1 as SEHNR and CDR2 as FQNEAQ (reference sequence). The chain's CDR3 is CASSPGTNEKLFF. CDR3 nucleotide sequence: TGTGCCAGCAGCCCGGGGACTAATGAAAAACTGTTTTTT.

The gene calls are TRBV7-8 and TRBJ2-2, with 11 nucleotides matching TRBD2. CDR3 length equals 17 residues. Germline values: CDR1 SGHVS, CDR2 FQNEAQ. V lost 3 bases and J lost 0; bases outside the gene matches: 3. CDR3 amino acids: CASSFGLAGSNTGELFF. CDR3 in DNA: TGTGCCAGCAGCTTTGGACTAGCGGGCTCGAACACCGGGGAGCTGTTTTTT.

The chain links TRBV5-1 to TRBJ2-7; TRBD1 might be the D (6 bases). The CDR3 has 15 residues. V dropped 4 bases and J dropped 4 bases, with 18 bases sitting between them. The germline CDR1 and CDR2 sequences are SGHRS and YFSETQ. CDR3 bases: TGCGCCAGCAGCCCCCAACAGGGTCGGGGATACGAGCAGTACTTC. Its protein product is CASSPQQGRGYEQYF.

This sequence joins TRBV4-1 and TRBJ2-5, with D perhaps TRBD2 (7 bases). The CDR3 extends over 17 amino acids. The ends were cut back, 4 bases at V and 2 bases at J, with 20 bases in the middle. Germline V lookup: CDR1 MGHRA, CDR2 YSYEKL. The CDR3 sequence: CASSPNGGLPFQETQYF. Written as DNA, the CDR3 is TGCGCCAGCAGCCCGAACGGGGGGCTCCCCTTTCAAGAGACCCAGTACTTC.

V is TRBV2 and J is TRBJ2-7, with D perhaps matching TRBD1 or TRBD2 (5 bases each). The V end lost 4 bases, the J end lost 0 bases, and 7 bases lay between the germline ends. This CDR3 comprises 13 residues. CDR1 is SNHLY, CDR2 FYNNEI, per germline. The CDR3 DNA reads as TGTGCCAGCAGTGCCGGGGCCTCCTACGAGCAGTACTTC. This encodes CASSAGASYEQYF.

The V gene is TRBV5-1, the J gene TRBJ1-4, with 10 nucleotides matching TRBD1. With V trimmed by 0 bases and J by 1 base, 6 bases remained unmatched. Germline V gene lookup returns CDR1 SGHRS and CDR2 YFSETQ. The CDR3 extends over 18 amino acids. The CDR3 sequence: CASSLGDRGMGTNEKLFF. CDR3 DNA: TGCGCCAGCAGCTTGGGGGACAGGGGAATGGGAACTAATGAAAAACTGTTTTTT.

V is TRBV7-2 and J is TRBJ2-5; TRBD2 matches 11 bases. The CDR3 has 17 amino acids. The ends lost 4 bases at V and 4 bases at J; junction bases unmatched: 11. The germline V gene encodes CDR1 SGHTA and CDR2 FQGNSA. The CDR3 sequence: CASSSEIAGGVRETQYF. The CDR3 nucleotides read TGTGCCAGCAGCTCGGAAATAGCGGGAGGGGTTCGAGAGACCCAGTACTTC.

This sequence joins TRBV27 and TRBJ2-5; possible D gene TRBD2, 5 bases. Germline CDR1 and CDR2: MNHEY and SMNVEV (reference sequence). Trimming removed 4 bases from V and 3 bases from J, with 9 bases in between. The CDR3 has 13 residues. DNA of the CDR3: TGTGCCAGCAGTTACCACGGGAAAGAGACCCAGTACTTC. Encoded protein: CASSYHGKETQYF.

The rearrangement joins TRBV27 to TRBJ2-3, with D hard to call. CDR1 MNHEY and CDR2 SMNVEV come from the germline V gene (reference sequence). V was trimmed by 5 bases and J by 7 bases, leaving 13 bases between them. The CDR3 extends over 13 amino acids. The CDR3 protein is CASSPGVSYTQYF. The CDR3 DNA reads TGTGCCAGCAGTCCCGGAGTGAGTTATACGCAGTATTTT.

The rearrangement joins TRBV14 to TRBJ2-1; D gene ambiguous. Germline loops: CDR1 SGHDN, CDR2 FVKESK. The CDR3 extends over 16 amino acids. V was trimmed by 0 bases and J by 2 bases, leaving 11 bases between them. CDR3 region: CASSQESLPPYNEQFF. The CDR3 DNA is TGTGCCAGCAGCCAAGAATCACTCCCGCCCTACAATGAGCAGTTCTTC.

The genes are TRBV27 and TRBJ2-7; 7 nucleotides line up with TRBD2. CDR1 MNHEY and CDR2 SMNVEV come from the germline V gene (reference sequence). The CDR3 is 16 amino acids. With 0 bases clipped from V and 2 bases from J, the junction kept 7 bases outside the gene matches. In DNA, the CDR3 is TGTGCCAGCAGTTTATCGGGGGGACTATCCGCCTACGAGCAGTACTTC. It codes for CASSLSGGLSAYEQYF.

As for this clone: This same CDR3 is encoded by further DNA sequences in the sample. The rearrangement links TRBV28 to TRBJ1-1; the match to TRBD1 covers 7 bases. This CDR3 is 13 amino acids long. Germline V gene data show CDR1 as MDHEN and CDR2 as SYDVKM. J gave up 2 bases and V 4 bases, and 1 base lay outside the gene matches. As DNA, the CDR3 is TGTGCCAGCAGTTACAGGGGAAACACTGAAGCTTTCTTT. Protein sequence: CASSYRGNTEAFF.

The chain is built from TRBV28 and TRBJ2-1, with a possible D match to TRBD2 (6 bases). Germline V lookup: CDR1 MDHEN, CDR2 SYDVKM. This CDR3 is 15 amino acids long. The V end lost 2 bases, the J end lost 2 bases, and 10 bases lay between the germline ends. The CDR3 reads CASSLRPGAYNEQFF. The CDR3 DNA follows: TGTGCCAGCAGTTTAAGACCGGGAGCCTACAATGAGCAGTTCTTC. The full variable domain, its missing parts supplied by reference TRBV28 and TRBJ2-1, is DVKVTQSSRYLVKRTGEKVFLECVQDMDHENMFWYRQDPGLGLRLIYFSYDVKMKEKGDIPEGYSVSREKKERFSLILESASTNQTSMYLCASSLRPGAYNEQFFGPGTRLTVL.

J is TRBJ1-1 and V is TRBV7-8, with D possibly TRBD1 on 5 matching bases. Germline CDR1 and CDR2: SGHVS and FQNEAQ. This CDR3 spans 15 amino acids. V dropped 5 bases and J dropped 0 bases, with 13 bases sitting between them. DNA of the CDR3: TGTGCCAGCAGCCCACGAGGGACGGTGAACACTGAAGCTTTCTTT. This sequence encodes CASSPRGTVNTEAFF.